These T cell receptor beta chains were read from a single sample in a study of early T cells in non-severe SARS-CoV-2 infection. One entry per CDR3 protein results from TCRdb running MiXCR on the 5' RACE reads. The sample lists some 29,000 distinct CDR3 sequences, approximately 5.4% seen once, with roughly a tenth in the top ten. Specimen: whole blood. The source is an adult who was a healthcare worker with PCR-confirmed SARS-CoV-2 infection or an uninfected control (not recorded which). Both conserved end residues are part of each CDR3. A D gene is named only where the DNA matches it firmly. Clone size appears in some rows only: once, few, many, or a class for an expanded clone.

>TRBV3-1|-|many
CASSHKGEAFF
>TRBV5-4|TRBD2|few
CASRWTSGSGEQFF
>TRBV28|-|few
CASFGVEHKDTQYF
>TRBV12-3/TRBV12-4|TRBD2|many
CASSSSGSKETQYF
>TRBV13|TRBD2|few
CASSSTREAHYEQYF
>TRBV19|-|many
CASSRDLQETQYF
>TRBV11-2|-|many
CASSLSASYGYTF
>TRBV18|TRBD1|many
CASSHRDRAYEQYF
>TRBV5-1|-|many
CASSESLTGKNSNQPQHF
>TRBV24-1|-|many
CATLDISTDTQYF
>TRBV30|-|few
CACDSSYEQYF
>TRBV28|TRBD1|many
CASSLSGGGLNQPQHF
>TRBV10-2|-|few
CASRQGSSYNEQFF
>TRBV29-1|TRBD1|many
CSVEVPGGTYGYTF
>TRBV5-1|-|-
CASSLHNTDTQYF
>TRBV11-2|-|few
CASSGLGTRAGELFF
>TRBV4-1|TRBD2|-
CASSQILQRDRGNEQFF
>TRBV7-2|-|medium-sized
CASSLARGLKNIQYF
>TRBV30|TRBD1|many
CAWRPAGGAKTQYF
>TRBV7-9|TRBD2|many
CASSLEAGTSVSYEQYF
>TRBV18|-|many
CASSPSFAAGWDNSPLHF
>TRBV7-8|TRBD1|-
CASSSDRVREKLFF
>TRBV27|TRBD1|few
CASSSHRGPYEQYF
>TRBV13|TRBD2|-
CASTSYRRTSGRANYNEQFF
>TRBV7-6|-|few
CASSPKPGRNSYNEQFF
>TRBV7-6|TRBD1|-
CASSRNRGGTDTQYF
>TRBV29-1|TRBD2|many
CSATSASSYEQYF
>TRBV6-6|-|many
CASSYSNRSPTGELFF
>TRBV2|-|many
CASNGGSYNSPLHF
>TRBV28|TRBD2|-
CASTTSGLEGYEQYF
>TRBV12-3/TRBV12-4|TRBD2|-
CASSLTSGRATDTQYF
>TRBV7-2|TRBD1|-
CASSLGYRGDEQFF
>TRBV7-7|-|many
CASSLETGSEAFF
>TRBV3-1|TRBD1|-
CASSQRTGEEKLFF
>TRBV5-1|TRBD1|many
CASSSRTGASTDTQYF
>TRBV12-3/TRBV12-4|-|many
CASRDSSGNTIYF
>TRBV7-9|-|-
CATNQGFATNEKLFF
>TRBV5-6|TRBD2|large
CASSLWTSGNEQFF
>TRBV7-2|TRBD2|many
CASSFSSGTYNEQFF
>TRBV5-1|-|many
CASSLEDPYNEQFF
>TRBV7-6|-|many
CASSPEVGRLEAHSNQPQHF
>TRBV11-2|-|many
CASSLVLGPIQETQYF
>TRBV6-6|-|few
CASSYSTLLDRSSGNTIYF
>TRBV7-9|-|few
CASSPYSEQYF
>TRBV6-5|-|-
CASSGSEGYTEAFF
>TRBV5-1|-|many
CASSFGGNEQYF
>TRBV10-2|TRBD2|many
CASSGAGGRNEQFF
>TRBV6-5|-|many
CASSYRDPGAKNIQYF
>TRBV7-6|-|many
CASSGIGTYNEQFF
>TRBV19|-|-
CASSHSNTPDFEQFF
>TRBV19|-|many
CASRPSLNSPLHF
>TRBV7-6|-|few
CASSMTPPLGTYYEQYF
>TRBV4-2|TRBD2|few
CASSQEVAGAGYNEQFF
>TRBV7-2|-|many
CASTSGGANNEQFF
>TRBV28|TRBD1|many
CASSYTGTGSYEQYF